This T cell receptor (beta chain) was captured in a study of OX40 agonist ivuxolimab in advanced cancers. This CDR3 has 16 residues. After removal of 4 bases from V and 5 bases from J, the junction contained 12 bases not matched to a gene. Germline CDR1 is SQVTM and CDR2 is ANQGSEA. Libraries were prepared by immunoSEQ multiplex PCR; TCRdb keeps only in-frame clonotypes and omits some of them. The sample records almost 80,000 clones, roughly 84% being singletons. The clonotype comes from an adult with an advanced solid tumor such as melanoma, head and neck, liver or kidney cancer. Specimen: CD4+ or CD8+ T cells sorted from blood, collected in a trial of the OX40 agonist ivuxolimab. The J gene is TRBJ1-4, the V gene TRBV29-1; 8 bases map to TRBD1. DNA for the CDR3: TGCAGCGTTGCAGGGGGCGTTGGACGGACGAATGAAAAACTGTTTTTT. It yields the protein CSVAGGVGRTNEKLFF.